Described below is a single T cell receptor beta chain sequence and its context. Using immunoSEQ multiplex PCR, the repertoire was profiled, and TCRdb retains in-frame clones only, with some absent. The profile shows around 49,000 clones, more than 75% of them singletons. The data originate from a study of PD-L1 blockade in urothelial cancer. Trimming shortened V by 0 bases and J by 2 bases, and 11 bases separated the two germline ends. Germline loops: CDR1 SGHRS, CDR2 YFSETQ. CDR3 length: 15 residues. Time point denoted: peripheral blood 6 weeks after treatment start. The sample in question was PBMCs, obtained around atezolizumab (anti-PD-L1) treatment. The source of this sequence is a man aged 60-69 years with urothelial cancer. J is TRBJ2-5 and V is TRBV5-1, with a weak D call TRBD2 (6 bases). In nucleotides, the CDR3 is TGCGCCAGCAGCTTGGGGCGGGGTCCACAAGAGACCCAGTACTTC. Protein: CASSLGRGPQETQYF.